The rows below give T cell receptor beta chains drawn from one sample of a study of blood T cell repertoires in COVID-19. Profiling relied on immunoSEQ multiplex PCR, and the TCRdb table lists in-frame clones only, not all of them. The table has fewer than 250,000 clones, roughly 80% seen once. The sequenced sample was peripheral blood. The receptor set was obtained from a woman in her sixties or seventies with active or convalescent COVID-19. Both conserved end residues are part of each CDR3.

TRBV7-2 | CASSLVFGGSPSTDTQYF
TRBV5-1 | CASSDRDRNIQYF
TRBV6-2/TRBV6-3 | CASSYPSLGRTNEKLFF
TRBV5-4 | CASSSPGSGNTIYF
TRBV9 | CASSVEERNPNYGYTF
TRBV4-3 | CASSPGHQGRGYTF
TRBV3-1/TRBV3-2 | CASSQGLLGGTDTQYF
TRBV11-2 | CASSPDPAEAQYF
TRBV30 | CAWRAGEETQYF
TRBV5-1 | CASSAGLAGLQETQYF
TRBV6-6 | CASSLAGGPRNEQFF
TRBV6-5 | CASGDRWDEKLFF
TRBV2 | CACHRGRDGYTF
TRBV7-2 | CASSLSGAEEKLFF
TRBV18 | CASSPRDRVMNTEAFF
TRBV3-1/TRBV3-2 | CASSQAFYGYTF
TRBV12-3/TRBV12-4 | CASSGTVGNTIYF
TRBV5-1 | CASSLGQGGHFGFGEQFF
TRBV5-1 | CASLRGGGYNEQFF
TRBV6-2/TRBV6-3 | CASSYASITGTQHF
TRBV6-6 | CASSYPDRGRYAF
TRBV7-8 | CASSPQHSAYNSPLHF
TRBV20-1 | CSAWGGETQYF
TRBV5-1 | CASSLAASAQEAQYF
TRBV2 | CAVQNGTGQGPQHF
TRBV6-5 | CASSSASGGTGELFF
TRBV5-1 | CASSGAPGQETQYF
TRBV5-1 | CASSKGQGSTEAFF
TRBV3-1/TRBV3-2 | CASSAGGVYGYTF
TRBV28 | CASSFGGRARDTQYF
TRBV6-1 | CASSESSAGGSEAFF
TRBV18 | CASRAGNSYGYTF
TRBV24-1 | CATSDPGQGISDTQYF
TRBV9 | CASSLDRGQGVYTF
TRBV5-4 | CASMQQAGVETQYF
TRBV7-9 | CASSLNQGQETQYF
TRBV5-1 | CASSLEGGSYNEQFF
TRBV28 | CASFSDGQNTEAFF
TRBV6-2/TRBV6-3 | CASSPTTSRSGNTIYF
TRBV11-2 | CASSLDGPSYGELFF
TRBV27 | CATRAGYTGELFF
TRBV9 | CASREGGSSYNEQFF
TRBV6-6 | CASSYADKQETQYF
TRBV5-1 | CASSMAGNGDQPQHF
TRBV5-4 | CASSLLQGFPTDTQYF
TRBV27 | CASRPGQGFNQPQHF
TRBV28 | CASSTSQPHHYEQYF
TRBV12-5 | CATPQRGNSPLHF
TRBV18 | CASSPGQGVQPQHF
TRBV30 | CAGSRGGGNTIYF
TRBV5-1 | CASSLTGYTEAFF
TRBV10-3 | CAISERSGGPNEQFF
TRBV27 | CASSPGTGRRTEAFF
TRBV28 | CASIHSIMNTEAFF
TRBV5-1 | CASSLSRFYEQYF
TRBV6-2/TRBV6-3 | CASSKLNQETQYF